Following are 4 T cell receptor beta chains from one sample sequenced in a study of OX40 agonist ivuxolimab in advanced cancers. Sequencing used immunoSEQ multiplex PCR; TCRdb keeps in-frame clones, though not all of them. Of 150,000 to 180,000 clones in the sample, approximately 94% were seen once. The sample in question was CD4+ or CD8+ T cells sorted from blood, obtained in a trial of the OX40 agonist ivuxolimab. These receptor sequences come from an adult with an advanced solid tumor such as melanoma, head and neck, liver or kidney cancer.

The chain couples TRBV18 to TRBJ1-1; possible D gene TRBD1, 5 bases. The V and J ends lost 6 bases and 1 base respectively, with 18 bases between them. Germline-derived CDR1 and CDR2 are KGHSH and LQKENI. CDR3 length: 16 residues. CDR3 region: CASSQREAGPNTEAFF. DNA for the CDR3: TGTGCCAGCTCTCAACGGGAAGCAGGGCCGAACACTGAAGCTTTCTTT.

V usage is TRBV7-6 and J usage is TRBJ2-3, with 14 nucleotides matching TRBD2. Losses at the gene ends were 5 bases for V and 5 bases for J; bases not matched to a gene: 6. Germline CDR1 reads SGHVS; CDR2 reads FNYEAQ. The CDR3 has 16 amino acids. CDR3 DNA: TGTGCCAGCAGCCCGACTAGCGGGGGGGCCAAAGATACGCAGTATTTT. It specifies CASSPTSGGAKDTQYF.

This clone was seen more than once but under ten times. J is TRBJ2-7 and V is TRBV7-8; D might be TRBD2 (6 bases). The CDR3 sequence is 15 residues long. V gave up 5 bases and J gave up 2 bases, with 16 bases separating them. Germline CDR1 is SGHVS and CDR2 is FQNEAQ. The CDR3 reads CASSLTRPSPYEQYF. CDR3 bases: TGTGCCAGCAGCCTGACTAGGCCCTCCCCCTACGAGCAGTACTTC.

In this sample, this clone turned up once. This chain joins TRBV28 and TRBJ2-7; D remains ambiguous. Trimming removed 6 bases at V and 2 bases at J, with 11 bases between. Germline V gene lookup returns CDR1 MDHEN and CDR2 SYDVKM. This CDR3 is 13 amino acids long. CDR3 amino acids: CASSPPDAYEQYF. DNA for the CDR3: TGTGCCAGCAGCCCCCCGGACGCCTACGAGCAGTACTTC. Full variable domain (remainder filled in from reference TRBV28 and TRBJ2-7): DVKVTQSSRYLVKRTGEKVFLECVQDMDHENMFWYRQDPGLGLRLIYFSYDVKMKEKGDIPEGYSVSREKKERFSLILESASTNQTSMYLCASSPPDAYEQYFGPGTRLTVT.